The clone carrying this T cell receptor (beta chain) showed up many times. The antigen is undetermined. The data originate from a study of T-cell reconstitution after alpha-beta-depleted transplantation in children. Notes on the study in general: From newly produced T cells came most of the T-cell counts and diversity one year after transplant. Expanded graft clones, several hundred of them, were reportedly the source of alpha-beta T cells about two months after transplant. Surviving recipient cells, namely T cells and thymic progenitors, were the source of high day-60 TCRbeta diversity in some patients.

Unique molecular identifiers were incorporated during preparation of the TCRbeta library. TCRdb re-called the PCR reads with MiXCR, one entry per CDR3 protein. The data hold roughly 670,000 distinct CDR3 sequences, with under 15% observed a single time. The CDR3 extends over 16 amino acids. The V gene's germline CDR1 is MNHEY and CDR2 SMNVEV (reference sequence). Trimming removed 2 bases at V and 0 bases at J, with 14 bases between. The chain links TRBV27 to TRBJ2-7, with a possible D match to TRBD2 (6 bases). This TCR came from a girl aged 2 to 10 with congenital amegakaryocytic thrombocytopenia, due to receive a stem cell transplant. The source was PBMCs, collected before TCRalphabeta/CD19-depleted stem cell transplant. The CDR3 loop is CASSLDGSFYSYEQYF. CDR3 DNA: TGTGCCAGCAGTTTAGACGGGAGTTTCTACTCCTACGAGCAGTACTTC.